The 4 T cell receptor beta chains in this list originate from one sample, sequenced in a study of glioma-infiltrating T cells. Amplification of TCR alpha and beta CDR3 regions from RNA used iRepertoire nested multiplex PCR. TCRdb reprocessed the multiplex PCR reads via MiXCR and lists one record per CDR3 protein. The profile covers 300,000 to 450,000 distinct CDR3 sequences, with around 38% appearing a single time and around 11% taken by the ten largest. The sample taken for sequencing was glioma tissue, nonneoplastic brain tissue, or PBMCs (not recorded which). Receptor source: a human donor with low-grade glioma or glioblastoma, undergoing nonglioma brain surgery, or in good health (not recorded which).

The CDR3, as DNA: TGTGCCAGCAGTGAACGGATTAGGCAAGAGACCCAGTACTTC. Amino acid sequence: CASSERIRQETQYF. This rearrangement joins TRBV2 to TRBJ2-5, with unresolved D. The CDR3 runs 14 residues. Trimming removed 2 bases at V and 2 bases at J, with 9 bases between. Germline lookup yields CDR1 SNHLY and CDR2 FYNNEI.

To note about this clonotype: The germline gene is not matched at one end of the junction; a read error may be the cause. This CDR3 is CASIYSWTSLRSYDQYF. CDR3 in DNA: TGTGCCAGCATTTACTCTTGGACTAGCCTACGATCCTACGATCAGTACTTC. V usage is TRBV6-2 or TRBV6-3 and J usage is TRBJ2-7; 8 nucleotides agree with TRBD2. The length of the CDR3 is 17 residues. Looked up from germline, CDR1 is MNHEY and CDR2 is SVGEGT.

This clonotype was detected only a few times. This chain joins TRBV4-1 and TRBJ2-2; no reliable D call. Germline V gives CDR1 MGHRA, CDR2 YSYEKL. V was clipped by 1 base and J by 7 bases, with 7 bases between them. The CDR3 contains 13 residues. The CDR3 reads CASSQVPGGELFF. DNA of the CDR3: TGCGCCAGCAGCCAAGTTCCGGGCGGGGAGCTGTTTTTT.

In this sample, this clonotype turned up many times. This chain connects TRBV6-2 or TRBV6-3 to TRBJ2-3; 7 nucleotides match TRBD2. The ends lost 0 bases at V and 4 bases at J; junction bases unmatched: 4. The CDR3 is 15 residues long. Germline V gene sequence: CDR1 MNHEY, CDR2 SVGEGT. CDR3 coding DNA: TGTGCCAGCAGTTACTCGACGGGAGGTGCAGATACGCAGTATTTT. As protein: CASSYSTGGADTQYF.